The 8 T cell receptor beta chains reported below all come from one sample, sequenced in a study of CD8+CD57+ T cells in acquired aplastic anemia. Genomic DNA acted as the template from which TCR beta VDJ combination and CDR3 sequence profiling were carried out. MiXCR, run by TCRdb on the reads, gives a single entry per CDR3 protein. Among some 200,000 distinct CDR3 sequences listed, less than 75% were seen once. CD8+CD57+ cell expansion, shown by flow cytometry, had occurred in the patients selected for sequencing. The sample comprised sorted CD4+, CD8+, or CD8+CD57+ T cells (not recorded which) from PBMCs. The receptors were gathered from a human donor with aplastic anemia.

The V call is TRBV7-9, the J call TRBJ2-5; the D gene is possibly TRBD1 (5 bases). V shed 5 bases and J shed 5 bases, with 18 bases lying between them. The germline CDR1 and CDR2 sequences are SEHNR and FQNEAQ (reference sequence). The CDR3 covers 15 residues. The CDR3 here is CASSRAGAFQETQYF. In DNA, the CDR3 is TGTGCCAGCAGCCGAGCTGGGGCCTTCCAGGAGACCCAGTACTTC.

V usage is TRBV6-4 and J usage is TRBJ2-7; 9 nucleotides line up with TRBD1. CDR3 length: 13 residues. The trim removed 7 bases at V and 7 bases at J, leaving 8 bases unmatched. CDR1 is MRHNA, CDR2 SNTAGT, per germline. The CDR3 loop is CASTRDREPEQYF. The CDR3 coding sequence is TGTGCCAGCACCCGGGACAGGGAGCCGGAGCAGTACTTC.

The genes are TRBV4-1 and TRBJ1-3; D unclear. Germline lookup yields CDR1 MGHRA and CDR2 YSYEKL. The CDR3 spans 16 residues. Trimming took 0 bases from V and 0 from J, leaving 9 bases between them. In DNA, the CDR3 is TGCGCCAGCAGCCAAGATCTCCGCAGCTCTGGAAACACCATATATTTT. Amino acid sequence: CASSQDLRSSGNTIYF.

The rearrangement uses TRBV5-1 and TRBJ2-1; no clear D gene. CDR1 SGHRS and CDR2 YFSETQ come from the germline V gene. CDR3 length: 12 residues. The ends were cut back, 2 bases at V and 7 bases at J, with 7 bases in the middle. CDR3 DNA: TGCGCCAGCAGCTTTCAACTGAATGAGCAGTTCTTC. Translated: CASSFQLNEQFF.

The chain carries TRBV20-1 and TRBJ2-3; 7 bases are a match to TRBD2. Germline V gives CDR1 DFQATT, CDR2 SNEGSKA (reference sequence). This CDR3 has 15 amino acids. The J segment lost 8 bases and the V segment lost 5 bases, leaving 16 bases of the junction unmatched. The CDR3 DNA is TGCAGTGCTCCGCCCTCCGGGGGGTATGGGCGTACGCAGTATTTT. Amino acid sequence: CSAPPSGGYGRTQYF.

In its sample, this clonotype was seen many times. The chain joins TRBV13 to TRBJ2-1; TRBD2 matches at 14 bases. J lost 9 bases, V lost 5 bases, and 6 bases had no gene match. Germline CDR1 is PRHDT and CDR2 is FYEKMQ (reference sequence). The CDR3 consists of 15 residues. CDR3 nucleotides: TGTGCCAGCAGCAAGACTAGCGGGGGGGCCCTTGAGCAGTTCTTC. Its protein is CASSKTSGGALEQFF.

The chain carries TRBV15 and TRBJ2-3; 10 nucleotides line up with TRBD2. Germline lookup yields CDR1 LNHNV and CDR2 YYDKDF (reference sequence). Losses at the gene ends were 0 bases for V and 2 bases for J; bases not matched to a gene: 5. The CDR3 has 17 amino acids. The DNA for the CDR3 is TGTGCCACCAGCAGAGATTTGCTAGCGGGGGTCACAGATACGCAGTATTTT. Translated, it gives CATSRDLLAGVTDTQYF.

The rearrangement joins TRBV2 to TRBJ2-7; 15 bases are shared with TRBD2. Trimming took 4 bases from V and 7 from J; bases not matched to a gene: 5. Per the germline V gene, CDR1 is SNHLY and CDR2 is FYNNEI. The CDR3 spans 15 residues. Here the CDR3 DNA reads TGTGCCAGCAGTGTTGGGACTAGCGGGAGGCTGGAGCAGTACTTC. Translated: CASSVGTSGRLEQYF.